The source of this TCR beta chain is a study of T cell repertoires in cytomegalovirus infection. On the study more broadly: From public TCR beta signatures came an indication of both CMV infection and matching HLA type. Study-level findings and limits: In two of eight donors, the top clonotype was HLA-C-restricted CMV-specific.

The junction had 2 bases not matched to a gene; V was cut back by 2 bases and J by 5 bases. In germline, CDR1 is SGHVS, CDR2 FQNEAQ. The CDR3 is 14 amino acids. One entry per CDR3 protein results from TCRdb running MiXCR on the reads. This repertoire shows about a million distinct CDR3 sequences, around 31% found once; its top ten account for about an eighth. Judged by abundance, this clonotype is medium-sized. Its antigen remains unidentified. The chain employs TRBV7-8 and TRBJ2-2, with 7 bases matching TRBD1. The specimen was cultured CD8+ T cells from PBMCs, collected from culture after CMV antigen stimulation. The source is a human donor in good health (CMV status not recorded). Some clones in this sample may be carry-over from other donors' samples. Written as DNA, the CDR3 is TGTGCCAGCAGCTTACAGGGGGTGACCGGGGAGCTGTTTTTT. Translated: CASSLQGVTGELFF.